The 29 T cell receptor beta chains below were found in one sample sequenced in a study of untreated major depressive disorder. Here immunoSEQ multiplex PCR was the method, and the copy in TCRdb shows in-frame clones only, minus some. Of about 21,000 clones listed, 90% to 95% were seen once; the top ten hold around 0.3%. The source material was CD4+ T cells from PBMCs. Receptors originate from a man in his thirties or forties in good health.

This clone was found once. V gene TRBV19 combines with J gene TRBJ1-2; TRBD1 matches 8 bases. This CDR3 region has 14 residues. The germline V gene encodes CDR1 LNHDA and CDR2 SQIVND (reference sequence). After removal of 4 bases from V and 4 bases from J, the junction contained 5 bases not matched to a gene. The CDR3 here is CASSRLDRGYGYTF. The CDR3, as DNA: TGTGCCAGTAGTAGATTAGACAGGGGCTATGGCTACACCTTC.

V usage is TRBV19 and J usage is TRBJ2-5; weak D call: TRBD1 (5 bases). The germline gives CDR1 LNHDA, CDR2 SQIVND (reference sequence). The CDR3 runs to 15 residues. V was cut by 3 bases and J by 4 bases, with 15 bases left in between. The CDR3 region is CASSILGRVGETQYF. The CDR3 nucleotides are TGTGCCAGTAGTATCCTGGGCAGGGTGGGAGAGACCCAGTACTTC.

J is TRBJ2-1 and V is TRBV5-8; D ambiguous. CDR1 is SGHTS, CDR2 YDEGEE, per germline. With 4 bases removed from V and 4 bases from J, the gap between germline ends came to 15 bases. The CDR3 covers 15 residues. The CDR3 DNA sequence: TGTGCCAGCAGCAATGGACGAATTGTTTACAATGAGCAGTTCTTC. Amino acid sequence: CASSNGRIVYNEQFF.

This clone turned up a few times. The rearrangement links TRBV21-1 to TRBJ2-1. TRBV21-1 is listed as a pseudogene. The CDR3 is made up of 17 amino acids. The CDR3 nucleotides are TGTGCCAGCAGCAAAGAGGGCGGTACGTACTCCTACAATGAGCAGTTCTTC. Encoded protein: CASSKEGGTYSYNEQFF.

The chain carries TRBV5-6 and TRBJ2-1; D is undetermined. The V gene lost 0 bases and the J gene lost 4 bases, with 5 bases spanning the gap. This CDR3 spans 13 amino acids. CDR1 is SGHDT, CDR2 YYEEEE, per germline. The CDR3 sequence: CASSLGLYNEQFF. The CDR3 DNA follows: TGTGCCAGCAGCTTGGGACTTTACAATGAGCAGTTCTTC.

This clone was observed a handful of times. The V and J genes are TRBV30 and TRBJ1-4, with TRBD1 as a possible D gene (6 bases). Per the germline V gene, CDR1 is GTSNPN and CDR2 is SVGIG (reference sequence). V gave up 0 bases and J gave up 5 bases, with 13 bases separating them. This CDR3 is built from 15 residues. The CDR3: CAWSVTDSLNEKLFF. The CDR3 bases are TGTGCCTGGAGTGTAACGGACAGTCTAAATGAAAAACTGTTTTTT.

The chain carries TRBV10-3 and TRBJ2-1; 8 positions match TRBD2. The V segment lost 4 bases and the J segment 8 bases; nucleotides outside the gene matches: 16. The CDR3 loop spans 17 amino acids. The germline V gene has CDR1 ENHRY and CDR2 SYGVKD. The CDR3 DNA is TGTGCCATCAGTGGCTCGGGAGTAGCGGGAAGTCAGTATGAGCAGTTCTTC. It specifies CAISGSGVAGSQYEQFF.

The chain links TRBV7-2 to TRBJ1-5, with no clear D. The CDR3 spans 13 residues. Germline V gene data show CDR1 as SGHTA and CDR2 as FQGNSA. Trimming cost V 1 base and J 9 bases, with 10 bases left between them. The CDR3 sequence is CASSLVEIGPQHF. Written as DNA, the CDR3 is TGTGCCAGCAGCTTAGTGGAGATTGGGCCCCAGCATTTT.

The V and J genes are TRBV7-9 and TRBJ1-2; D not resolved. The V end lost 2 bases, the J end lost 3 bases, and 10 bases lay between the germline ends. The CDR3 has 14 amino acids. CDR1 and CDR2 from the germline V gene are SEHNR and FQNEAQ (reference sequence). CDR3 coding DNA: TGTGCCAGCAGCTTATCGGCAGCCTACTATGGCTACACCTTC. It specifies CASSLSAAYYGYTF. Full variable domain (outside the CDR3, taken from reference TRBV7-9 and TRBJ1-2): DTGVSQNPRHKITKRGQNVTFRCDPISEHNRLYWYRQTLGQGPEFLTYFQNEAQLEKSRLLSDRFSAERPKGSFSTLEIQRTEQGDSAMYLCASSLSAAYYGYTFGSGTRLTVV.

The chain combines TRBV5-8 with TRBJ2-7; TRBD1 matches at 12 bases. V lost 3 bases to trimming and J lost 4 bases; unmatched junction nucleotides: 11. CDR3 length: 17 amino acids. CDR1 and CDR2 from the germline V gene are SGHTS and YDEGEE. The CDR3 is CASSSEIGGQGAYEQYF. The DNA of the CDR3 is TGTGCCAGCAGCTCGGAGATTGGGGGACAGGGGGCTTACGAGCAGTACTTC.

The CDR3 here is CASGLGRAFYNEQFF. CDR3 DNA sequence: TGTGCTAGTGGTTTAGGCCGAGCATTCTACAATGAGCAGTTCTTC. The V call is TRBV12-5, the J call TRBJ2-1, with unresolved D. The CDR3 covers 15 residues. The germline V gene has CDR1 LGHNT and CDR2 FRNRAP. Trimming removed 3 bases at V and 3 bases at J, with 12 bases between.

This clone occurred once. The rearrangement uses TRBV4-1 and TRBJ1-1, with 10 bases matching TRBD1. The CDR3 runs 17 residues. The V and J ends lost 1 base and 1 base, in that order; junction bases with no gene match: 6. CDR1 and CDR2 from the germline V gene are MGHRA and YSYEKL. The CDR3: CASSQGRGQGKNTEAFF. The CDR3, as DNA: TGCGCCAGCAGCCAAGGGAGGGGACAGGGGAAGAACACTGAAGCTTTCTTT.

The V gene is TRBV5-1, the J gene TRBJ2-7; D may match TRBD1 or TRBD2 (5 bases each). The CDR3 loop spans 15 amino acids. From germline, CDR1 is SGHRS and CDR2 YFSETQ. V gave up 1 base and J gave up 5 bases, with 16 bases separating them. The CDR3 DNA is TGCGCCAGCAGCTTGATCCCCGGTTGGGGGAACGAGCAGTACTTC. Protein product: CASSLIPGWGNEQYF.

V and J are TRBV5-1 and TRBJ2-7; either TRBD1 or TRBD2 may supply D (6 bases each). This CDR3 is 13 amino acids long. From germline, CDR1 is SGHRS and CDR2 YFSETQ. V lost 5 bases and J 3 bases, leaving 12 bases between the germline ends. CDR3 nucleotide sequence: TGCGCCAGCAGGGTGGGGGGCCTCTACGAGCAGTACTTC. Its translation is CASRVGGLYEQYF.

The rearrangement links TRBV7-8 to TRBJ1-1; TRBD1 is a possible D gene (6 bases). The germline CDR1 and CDR2 sequences are SGHVS and FQNEAQ. Trimming shortened V by 3 bases and J by 0 bases, and 11 bases separated the two germline ends. This CDR3 has 15 amino acids. The DNA for the CDR3 is TGTGCCAGCAGCTTCCCGGGGGGCATGAACACTGAAGCTTTCTTT. This sequence encodes CASSFPGGMNTEAFF.

CDR3 sequence (DNA): TGTGCCAGCAGCGAGGGGTTGTTGTCCGGGGAGCTGTTTTTT. Translating gives CASSEGLLSGELFF. This chain connects TRBV9 to TRBJ2-2; tentatively, D is TRBD1 (5 bases). This CDR3 comprises 14 residues. Trimming took off 3 bases at V and 6 bases at J, with 12 bases between the two ends. Germline CDR1 is SGDLS and CDR2 is YYNGEE. The full variable domain, its missing parts supplied by reference TRBV9 and TRBJ2-2, is DSGVTQTPKHLITATGQRVTLRCSPRSGDLSVYWYQQSLDQGLQFLIQYYNGEERAKGNILERFSAQQFPDLHSELNLSSLELGDSALYFCASSEGLLSGELFFGEGSRLTVL.

The chain joins TRBV29-1 to TRBJ2-4; no firm D call. Germline V CDR1 and CDR2: SQVTM, ANQGSEA. This CDR3 contains 14 residues. Trimming cost V 1 base and J 0 bases, with 7 bases left between them. This CDR3 reads CSVEGHLAKNIQYF. The DNA of the CDR3 is TGCAGCGTTGAAGGGCACCTAGCCAAAAACATTCAGTACTTC.

This clone was detected once. The chain combines TRBV27 with TRBJ1-2; no firm D call. Trimming removed 2 bases at V and 8 bases at J, with 12 bases between. Per germline, CDR1 MNHEY and CDR2 SMNVEV (reference sequence). This CDR3 contains 13 residues. For the CDR3, the DNA is TGTGCCAGCAGTTTAGGGGTTGGGAGCGGCTACACCTTC. Residues: CASSLGVGSGYTF.

The rearrangement uses TRBV5-1 and TRBJ1-1; weak D call: TRBD1 (6 bases). This CDR3 comprises 18 residues. The germline V gene encodes CDR1 SGHRS and CDR2 YFSETQ. V was trimmed by 0 bases and J by 0 bases, leaving 18 bases between them. The chain's CDR3 is CASSLVWGAKIMNTEAFF. The CDR3 region has the DNA TGCGCCAGCAGCTTGGTTTGGGGGGCGAAGATCATGAACACTGAAGCTTTCTTT.

The rearrangement joins TRBV27 to TRBJ1-5; D is perhaps TRBD1 (5 bases). This CDR3 is 16 amino acids long. Germline V lookup: CDR1 MNHEY, CDR2 SMNVEV (reference sequence). V lost 2 bases, J lost 0 bases, and 11 bases lay in between. The chain's CDR3 is CASSLMGGYSNQPQHF. The DNA for the CDR3 is TGTGCCAGCAGTTTAATGGGGGGGTATAGCAATCAGCCCCAGCATTTT.

In this sample, this clone turned up once. This chain connects TRBV29-1 to TRBJ1-1, with a weak D call TRBD1 (6 bases). Looked up from germline, CDR1 is SQVTM and CDR2 is ANQGSEA. Trimming took off 8 bases at V and 6 bases at J, with 16 bases between the two ends. The CDR3 contains 12 residues. The CDR3 loop reads CSTTTGYAEAFF. Written as DNA, the CDR3 is TGCAGCACCACGACAGGTTACGCTGAAGCTTTCTTT.

The V call is TRBV10-3, the J call TRBJ1-2; the D gene is possibly TRBD1 (5 bases). Germline V gene lookup returns CDR1 ENHRY and CDR2 SYGVKD. The germline V and J ends were trimmed by 4 bases and 2 bases, with 11 bases remaining between them. The CDR3 consists of 14 residues. The CDR3 sequence is CAISGDVRNYGYTF. CDR3 sequence (DNA): TGTGCCATCAGTGGGGACGTTCGCAACTATGGCTACACCTTC.

The rearrangement uses TRBV27 and TRBJ1-5, with 9 bases lining up with TRBD1. The CDR3 loop spans 18 amino acids. Germline values: CDR1 MNHEY, CDR2 SMNVEV (reference sequence). V was pared by 0 bases and J by 2 bases, with 8 bases of the junction left unmatched. DNA for the CDR3: TGTGCCAGCAGTTTATCTCCGGGACAGGGAGCGGGCAATCAGCCCCAGCATTTT. Amino acids: CASSLSPGQGAGNQPQHF.

The chain employs TRBV5-1 and TRBJ2-1; 8 bases agree with TRBD2. The junction had 3 bases not matched to a gene; V was cut back by 0 bases and J by 4 bases. CDR3 length equals 15 residues. Per the germline V gene, CDR1 is SGHRS and CDR2 is YFSETQ. Written as DNA, the CDR3 is TGCGCCAGCAGCTTGGGGGCTAGCGGGTACAATGAGCAGTTCTTC. Protein product: CASSLGASGYNEQFF.

The rearrangement joins TRBV7-6 to TRBJ1-1, with D maybe TRBD1 (6 bases). Germline CDR1 is SGHVS and CDR2 is FNYEAQ. V lost 4 bases, J lost 4 bases, and 13 bases lay in between. The CDR3 is 14 residues long. Written as DNA, the CDR3 is TGTGCCAGCAGCTCAGCCCGACAGGCCACTGAAGCTTTCTTT. The encoded protein is CASSSARQATEAFF.

The CDR3 sequence: CATSRANGGGLAGIYNEQFF. DNA of the CDR3: TGTGCCACCAGCAGAGCGAATGGGGGTGGACTAGCGGGAATCTACAATGAGCAGTTCTTC. This chain links TRBV15 with TRBJ2-1; TRBD2 matches at 12 bases. The CDR3 has 20 residues. V lost 1 base to trimming and J lost 3 bases; unmatched junction nucleotides: 13. The germline CDR1 and CDR2 sequences are LNHNV and YYDKDF (reference sequence). Based on the CDR3 plus reference TRBV15 and TRBJ2-1, the full variable domain is DAMVIQNPRYQVTQFGKPVTLSCSQTLNHNVMYWYQQKSSQAPKLLFHYYDKDFNNEADTPDNFQSRRPNTSFCFLDIRSPGLGDTAMYLCATSRANGGGLAGIYNEQFFGPGTRLTVL.

The V gene is TRBV6-1, the J gene TRBJ1-1; TRBD1 matches at 7 bases. The CDR3 runs to 16 residues. The J segment lost 2 bases and the V segment lost 3 bases, leaving 9 bases of the junction unmatched. Germline CDR1 reads MNHNS; CDR2 reads SASEGT. The CDR3 coding sequence is TGTGCCAGCAGTGATCAACCTCAGGGGGGCAACACTGAAGCTTTCTTT. Translation: CASSDQPQGGNTEAFF.

The chain is built from TRBV19 and TRBJ1-2; D unclear. CDR1 is LNHDA, CDR2 SQIVND, per germline (reference sequence). This CDR3 comprises 14 residues. V lost 2 bases to trimming and J lost 8 bases, with 15 bases between them. For the CDR3, the DNA is TGTGCCAGTAGTATAAATTTAGGGATTGAGGGCTACACCTTC. This sequence encodes CASSINLGIEGYTF. Full variable domain (rest looked up from reference TRBV19 and TRBJ1-2): DGGITQSPKYLFRKEGQNVTLSCEQNLNHDAMYWYRQDPGQGLRLIYYSQIVNDFQKGDIAEGYSVSREKKESFPLTVTSAQKNPTAFYLCASSINLGIEGYTFGSGTRLTVV.

The CDR3 DNA follows: TGTGCCAGCAAGAAAACAGGGAAAACTGAAGCTTTCTTT. It encodes CASKKTGKTEAFF. The gene calls are TRBV6-5 and TRBJ1-1; tentative D call: TRBD1 (6 bases). This CDR3 spans 13 amino acids. Germline-derived CDR1 and CDR2 are MNHEY and SVGAGI. V lost 7 bases, J lost 5 bases, and 14 bases lay in between.